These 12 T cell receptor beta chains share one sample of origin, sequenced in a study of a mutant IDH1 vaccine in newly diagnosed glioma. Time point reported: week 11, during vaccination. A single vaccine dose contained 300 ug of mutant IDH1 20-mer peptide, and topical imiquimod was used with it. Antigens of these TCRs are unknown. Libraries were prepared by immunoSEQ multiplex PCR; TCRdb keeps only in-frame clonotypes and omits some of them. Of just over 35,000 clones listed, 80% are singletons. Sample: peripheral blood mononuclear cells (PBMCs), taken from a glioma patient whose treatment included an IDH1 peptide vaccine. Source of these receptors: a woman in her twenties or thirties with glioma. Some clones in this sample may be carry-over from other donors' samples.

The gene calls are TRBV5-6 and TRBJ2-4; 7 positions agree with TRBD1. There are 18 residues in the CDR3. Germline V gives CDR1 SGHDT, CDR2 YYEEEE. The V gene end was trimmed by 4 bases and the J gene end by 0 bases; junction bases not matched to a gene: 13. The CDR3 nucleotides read TGTGCCAGCAGCCTTGTGGTCGGACAGGAGCTAGCCAAAAACATTCAGTACTTC. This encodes CASSLVVGQELAKNIQYF.

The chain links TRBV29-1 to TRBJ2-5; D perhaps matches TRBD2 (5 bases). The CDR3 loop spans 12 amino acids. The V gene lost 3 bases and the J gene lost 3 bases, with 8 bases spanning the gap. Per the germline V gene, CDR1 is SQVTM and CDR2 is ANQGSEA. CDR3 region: CSVEKGEETQYF. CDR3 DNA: TGCAGCGTTGAGAAGGGAGAAGAGACCCAGTACTTC.

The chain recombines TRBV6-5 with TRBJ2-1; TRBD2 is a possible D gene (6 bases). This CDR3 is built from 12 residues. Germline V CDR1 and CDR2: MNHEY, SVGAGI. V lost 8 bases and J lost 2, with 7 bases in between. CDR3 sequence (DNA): TGTGCCAGCGGAGGGGCCTACAATGAGCAGTTCTTC. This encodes CASGGAYNEQFF.

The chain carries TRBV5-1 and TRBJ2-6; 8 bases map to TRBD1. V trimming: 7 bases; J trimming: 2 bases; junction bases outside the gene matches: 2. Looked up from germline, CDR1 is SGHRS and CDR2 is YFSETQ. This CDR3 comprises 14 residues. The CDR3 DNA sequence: TGCGCCAGCGAGACAGGGGCTGGGGCCAACGTCCTGACTTTC. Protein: CASETGAGANVLTF.

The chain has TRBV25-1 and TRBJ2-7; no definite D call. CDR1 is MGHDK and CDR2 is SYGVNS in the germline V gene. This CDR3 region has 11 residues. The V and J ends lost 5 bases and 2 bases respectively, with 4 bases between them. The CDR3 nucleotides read TGTGCCAGCAGTCAAACCTACGAGCAGTACTTC. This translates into CASSQTYEQYF.

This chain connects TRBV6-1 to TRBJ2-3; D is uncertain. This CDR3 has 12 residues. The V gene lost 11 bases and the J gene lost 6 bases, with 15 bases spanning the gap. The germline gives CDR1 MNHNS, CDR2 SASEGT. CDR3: CASNEIGDTQYF. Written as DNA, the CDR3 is TGTGCCTCCAACGAAATAGGGGATACGCAGTATTTT.

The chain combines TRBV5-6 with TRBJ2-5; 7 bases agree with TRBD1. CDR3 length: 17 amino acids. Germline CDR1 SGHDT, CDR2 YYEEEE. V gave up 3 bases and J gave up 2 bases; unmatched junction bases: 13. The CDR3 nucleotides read TGTGCCAGCAGCTCTCGAACCGAGGGGACAGCTCAAGAGACCCAGTACTTC. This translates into CASSSRTEGTAQETQYF.

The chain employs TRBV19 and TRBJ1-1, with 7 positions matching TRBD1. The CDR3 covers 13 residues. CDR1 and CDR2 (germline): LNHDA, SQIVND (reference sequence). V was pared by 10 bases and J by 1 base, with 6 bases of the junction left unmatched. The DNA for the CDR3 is TGTGCCACAACTTACAGGGGGAACACTGAAGCTTTCTTT. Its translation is CATTYRGNTEAFF.

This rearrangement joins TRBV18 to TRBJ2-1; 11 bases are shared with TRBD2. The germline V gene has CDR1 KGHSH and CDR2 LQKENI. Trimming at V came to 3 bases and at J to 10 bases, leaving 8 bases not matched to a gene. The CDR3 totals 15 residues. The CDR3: CASSPGSGREGEQFF. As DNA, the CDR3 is TGTGCCAGCTCACCGGGTAGCGGGAGGGAAGGCGAGCAGTTCTTC. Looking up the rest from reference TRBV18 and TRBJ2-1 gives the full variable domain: NAGVMQNPRHLVRRRGQEARLRCSPMKGHSHVYWYRQLPEEGLKFMVYLQKENIIDESGMPKERFSAEFPKEGPSILRIQQVVRGDSAAYFCASSPGSGREGEQFFGPGTRLTVL.

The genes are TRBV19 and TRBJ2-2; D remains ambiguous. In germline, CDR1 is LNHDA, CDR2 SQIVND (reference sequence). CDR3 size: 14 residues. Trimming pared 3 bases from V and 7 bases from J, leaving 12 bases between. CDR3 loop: CASSIYSSVGELFF. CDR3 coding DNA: TGTGCCAGTAGTATTTACTCCAGCGTCGGGGAGCTGTTTTTT.

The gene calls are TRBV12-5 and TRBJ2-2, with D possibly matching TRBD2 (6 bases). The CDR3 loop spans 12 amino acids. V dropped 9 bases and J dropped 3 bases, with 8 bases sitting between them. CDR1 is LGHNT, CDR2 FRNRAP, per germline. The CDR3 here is CASAGYTGELFF. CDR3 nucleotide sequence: TGTGCTAGCGCGGGGTACACCGGGGAGCTGTTTTTT. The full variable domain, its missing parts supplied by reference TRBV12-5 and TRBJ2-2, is DARVTQTPRHKVTEMGQEVTMRCQPILGHNTVFWYRQTMMQGLELLAYFRNRAPLDDSGMPKDRFSAEMPDATLATLKIQPSEPRDSAVYFCASAGYTGELFFGEGSRLTVL.

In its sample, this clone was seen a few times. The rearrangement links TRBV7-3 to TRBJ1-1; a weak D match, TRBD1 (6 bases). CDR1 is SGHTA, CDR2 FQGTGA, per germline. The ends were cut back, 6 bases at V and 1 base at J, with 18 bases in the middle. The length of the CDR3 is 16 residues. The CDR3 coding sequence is TGTGCCAGCAGTCCTTACGCAGGGGTGAGGAACACTGAAGCTTTCTTT. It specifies CASSPYAGVRNTEAFF. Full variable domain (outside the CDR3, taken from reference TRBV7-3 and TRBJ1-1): GAGVSQTPSNKVTEKGKYVELRCDPISGHTALYWYRQSLGQGPEFLIYFQGTGAADDSGLPNDRFFAVRPEGSVSTLKIQRTERGDSAVYLCASSPYAGVRNTEAFFGQGTRLTVV.